This T cell receptor beta chain is drawn from a study of Ad26.COV2.S vaccination and SARS-CoV-2 variants. Germline loops: CDR1 SEHNR, CDR2 FQNEAQ (reference sequence). The CDR3 sequence is 14 residues long. Germline trimming cut 9 bases from V and 2 bases from J; bases unmatched to any gene: 6. Repertoires were generated with immunoSEQ multiplex PCR, while TCRdb's copy carries only in-frame clones and drops some. The sample lists 180,000 or so clones, around 88% occurring once. Sequencing was performed on peripheral blood, taken after recovery from COVID-19. The chain is built from TRBV7-9 and TRBJ2-5; 10 nucleotides agree with TRBD2. This clonotype was obtained from a human donor who had recovered from COVID-19. CDR3 nucleotides: TGTGCCAGTCGGACTAGCGGCAGTCAAGAGACCCAGTACTTC. Amino acids: CASRTSGSQETQYF.